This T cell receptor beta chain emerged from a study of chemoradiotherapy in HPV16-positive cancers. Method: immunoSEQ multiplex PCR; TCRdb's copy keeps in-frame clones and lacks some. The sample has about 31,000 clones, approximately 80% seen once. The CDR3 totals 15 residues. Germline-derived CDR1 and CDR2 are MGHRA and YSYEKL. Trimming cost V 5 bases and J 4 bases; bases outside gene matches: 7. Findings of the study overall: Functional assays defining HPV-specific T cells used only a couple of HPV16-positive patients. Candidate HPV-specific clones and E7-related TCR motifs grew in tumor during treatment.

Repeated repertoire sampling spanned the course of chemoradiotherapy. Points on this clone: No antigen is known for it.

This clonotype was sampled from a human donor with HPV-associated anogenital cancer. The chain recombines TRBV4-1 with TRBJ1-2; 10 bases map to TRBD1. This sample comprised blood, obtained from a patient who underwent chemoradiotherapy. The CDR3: CASSNGQGGFYGYTF. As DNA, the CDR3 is TGCGCCAGCAGCAACGGACAGGGGGGTTTCTATGGCTACACCTTC.